This T cell receptor (beta chain) was observed in a study of CD8 T cells in ankylosing spondylitis. Libraries for TCR beta were made by quantitative 5'-RACE with molecular barcodes. TCRdb reprocessed the 5' RACE reads with MiXCR, giving one entry per CDR3 protein. The sample lists 650,000 to 800,000 distinct CDR3 sequences, around 20% occurring once. A note on this clonotype: The target antigen is unknown.

Germline V CDR1 and CDR2: SGHVS, FQNEAQ. This CDR3 region has 15 residues. Unmatched junction bases numbered 8, after V lost 2 bases and J lost 5 bases. Study conclusions and caveats: Eight or nine highly homologous variants made up a TCR beta motif that seemed to typify ankylosing spondylitis blood.

The chain combines TRBV7-8 with TRBJ1-1; the match to TRBD1 covers 7 bases. This TCR came from a male donor with ankylosing spondylitis. Sequencing input: blood, either unsorted or a sorted T cell fraction (not recorded which). The CDR3 reads CASSLTGQVRTEAFF. In DNA form, the CDR3 reads TGTGCCAGCAGCTTAACAGGACAGGTCCGTACTGAAGCTTTCTTT.